This TCR beta chain was sequenced during a study of blood T cells in healthy people across ages. Trimming shortened V by 5 bases and J by 5 bases, and 22 bases separated the two germline ends. The germline gives CDR1 SGHAT, CDR2 FQNNGV. The CDR3 contains 16 residues. A second 7 to 11 cycle PCR used barcoded and J-beta primers. TCRdb reprocessed the 5' RACE reads via MiXCR and lists one record per CDR3 protein. The sample shows roughly 680,000 distinct CDR3 sequences, roughly half of them seen only once. As concerns this clonotype: Its target is not known.

Per sample, at least 6 micrograms of total RNA were extracted. Study-wide results and limits: CMV status of donors was unknown, possibly confounding expanded clonotype changes. Naive T cell percentage and TCR beta diversity correlated strongly.

Source material: blood. This chain links TRBV11-2 with TRBJ2-7; D is perhaps TRBD1 (5 bases). The TCR sequence derives from a woman of 80 years or more in good health. CDR3 loop: CASSPTRWQGYNEQYF. The CDR3 coding sequence is TGTGCCAGCAGCCCCACGAGGTGGCAGGGTTATAACGAGCAGTACTTC.